These T cell receptor beta chains were read from a single sample in a study of PD-1 blockade in classical Hodgkin lymphoma. Assay used: immunoSEQ multiplex PCR; TCRdb lists only in-frame clones, some missing. The top ten hold about 9% of the sample, which has roughly 150,000 clones, about 81% seen once. This sample comprised peripheral blood mononuclear cells (PBMCs), obtained before the second cycle of nivolumab. All receptors derive from a human donor with classical Hodgkin lymphoma. Both conserved end residues are part of each CDR3. D genes are given only for firm matches. Some rows have no size entry. The others give once, few or many, or a class for an expanded clone.

NA,TRBD2,TRBV4-3,TRBJ2-3,CASSQDPAGLAGAVDTQYF,TGCGCCAGCAGCCAAGATCCCGCGGGACTAGCGGGAGCGGTAGATACGCAGTATTTT
NA,NA,TRBV4-2,TRBJ1-1,CASSQARRNTEAFF,TGTGCCAGCAGCCAAGCCAGGCGGAACACTGAAGCTTTCTTT
NA,TRBD2,TRBV11-2,TRBJ2-5,CASSFLGLAGTQQETQYF,TGTGCCAGCAGCTTCCTGGGACTAGCGGGAACACAGCAAGAGACCCAGTACTTC
NA,NA,TRBV9,TRBJ1-1,CARTLQDLPAEAFF,TGTGCCCGGACCCTGCAGGACCTTCCCGCTGAAGCTTTCTTT
NA,NA,TRBV7-7,TRBJ2-5,CASSPRVQETQYF,TGTGCTAGCAGCCCTCGGGTCCAAGAGACCCAGTACTTC
NA,NA,TRBV11-3,TRBJ2-6,CASSLGRGRSSGANVLTF,TGTGCCAGCAGCTTAGGTCGGGGCAGAAGCTCTGGGGCCAACGTCCTGACTTTC
many,NA,TRBV6-5,TRBJ1-2,CASSSGQSDRYGYTF,TGTGCCAGCAGCAGCGGGCAGAGCGACCGCTATGGCTACACCTTC
NA,TRBD2,TRBV5-1,TRBJ2-7,CASSFSSGSGYEQYF,TGCGCCAGCAGCTTTTCTAGCGGGAGTGGGTACGAGCAGTACTTC
NA,NA,TRBV7-2,TRBJ2-7,CASSPRPGPYEQYF,TGTGCCAGCAGCCCCCGGCCAGGGCCCTACGAGCAGTACTTC
few,TRBD1,TRBV5-4,TRBJ2-1,CASSWGQLNSYNEQFF,TGTGCCAGCAGCTGGGGACAGCTTAACTCCTACAATGAGCAGTTCTTC
once,NA,TRBV5-3,TRBJ1-3,CARSLEGPGNTIYF,TGTGCCAGAAGCTTGGAAGGTCCTGGAAACACCATATATTTT
NA,NA,TRBV19,TRBJ1-6,CASRLTGNPGNSPLHF,TGTGCCAGTAGGCTAACAGGGAACCCGGGGAATTCACCCCTCCACTTT
NA,NA,TRBV7-9,TRBJ2-3,CASSPWGPTDTQYF,TGTGCCAGCAGCCCATGGGGACCCACAGATACGCAGTATTTT
NA,TRBD2,TRBV7-9,TRBJ2-1,CASSSDLAGGLYNEQFF,TGTGCCAGCAGTTCCGACCTAGCGGGGGGGCTCTACAATGAGCAGTTCTTC
NA,NA,TRBV21-1,TRBJ2-1,CASRTDPIHYNEQFF,TGTGCCAGCAGGACGGACCCTATACACTACAATGAGCAGTTCTTC
NA,TRBD1,TRBV19,TRBJ2-7,CASSEDRVGSYEQYF,TGTGCCAGTAGTGAGGACAGGGTAGGGTCCTACGAGCAGTACTTC
NA,TRBD1,TRBV6-5,TRBJ1-2,CASRDRAYGYTF,TGTGCCAGCAGGGACAGGGCCTATGGCTACACCTTC
NA,TRBD1,TRBV6-5,TRBJ1-2,CASSRQGQGGGYTF,TGTGCCAGCAGTCGACAGGGGCAAGGGGGTGGCTACACCTTC
NA,NA,TRBV25-1,TRBJ1-5,CASSDGDHQPQHF,TGTGCCAGCAGTGACGGTGACCATCAGCCCCAGCATTTT